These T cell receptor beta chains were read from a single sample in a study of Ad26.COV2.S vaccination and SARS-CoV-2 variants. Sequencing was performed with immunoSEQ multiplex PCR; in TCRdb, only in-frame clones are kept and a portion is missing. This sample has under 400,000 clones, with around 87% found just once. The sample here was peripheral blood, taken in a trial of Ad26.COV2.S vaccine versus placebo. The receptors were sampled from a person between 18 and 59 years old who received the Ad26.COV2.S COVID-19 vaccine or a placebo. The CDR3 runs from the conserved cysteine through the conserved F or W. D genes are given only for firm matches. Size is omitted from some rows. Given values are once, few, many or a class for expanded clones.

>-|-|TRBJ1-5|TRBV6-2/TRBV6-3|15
TGTGCCAGCAGCTCTACAGGGTATAGCAATCAGCCCCAGCATTTT
CASSSTGYSNQPQHF
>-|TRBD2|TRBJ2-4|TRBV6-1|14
TGTGCCAGCAGTGAAGGACTAGCGATAGACATTCAGTACTTC
CASSEGLAIDIQYF
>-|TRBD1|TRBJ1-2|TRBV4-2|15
TGTGCCAGCCACGAAGGTCAGGGGGGAGGATTTGGCTACACCTTC
CASHEGQGGGFGYTF
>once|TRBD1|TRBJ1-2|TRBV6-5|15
TGTGCCAGCACAGAAGTCACAGGGGCCAACTATGGCTACACCTTC
CASTEVTGANYGYTF
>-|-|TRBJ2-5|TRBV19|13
TGTGCCAGTAGTATAGCCAGGCAAGAGACCCAGTACTTC
CASSIARQETQYF
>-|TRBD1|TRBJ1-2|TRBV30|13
TGTGCCTGGAACGAATACAGGGGTCGGGGCTACACCTTC
CAWNEYRGRGYTF
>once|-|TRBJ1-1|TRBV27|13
TGTGCCAGCAGTTTAGACGCGAACACTGAAGCTTTCTTT
CASSLDANTEAFF
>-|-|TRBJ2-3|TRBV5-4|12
TGTGCCAGCAGCGTTACAGGCTTTGGGCAGTATTTT
CASSVTGFGQYF
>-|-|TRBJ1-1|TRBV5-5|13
TGTGCCAGCAGCTTGTCATGGAACACTGAAGCTTTCTTT
CASSLSWNTEAFF
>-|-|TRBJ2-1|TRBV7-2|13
TGTGCCAGCAGCTTAGTTCCAGAGTCTAAGCAGTTCTTC
CASSLVPESKQFF
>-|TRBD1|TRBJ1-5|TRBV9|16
TGTGCCAGCAGCGTCCCGGGACAGCTAAGGAATCAGCCCCAGCATTTT
CASSVPGQLRNQPQHF
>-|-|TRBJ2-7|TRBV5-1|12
TGCGCCAGCAGCTTTAGCTCCTACGAGCAGTACTTC
CASSFSSYEQYF
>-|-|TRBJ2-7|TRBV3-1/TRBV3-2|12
TGTGCCAGCAGCCAAGATCGGGACGAGCAGTACTTC
CASSQDRDEQYF
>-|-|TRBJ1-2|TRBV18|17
TGTGCCAGCTCACCGACAGGAACGTCGTACGGTAACTATGGCTACACCTTC
CASSPTGTSYGNYGYTF
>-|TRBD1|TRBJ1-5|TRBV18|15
TGTGCCAGCTCACCGGGACAGGGGGGCAATCAGCCCCAGCATTTT
CASSPGQGGNQPQHF
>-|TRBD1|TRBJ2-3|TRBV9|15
TGTGCCAGCAGCGCCAGGGGGCTGGGCACAGATACGCAGTATTTT
CASSARGLGTDTQYF
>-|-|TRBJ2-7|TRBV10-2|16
TGCGCCAGCAGTGAACCAGACCCGGAGCTTTTCTACGAGCAGTACTTC
CASSEPDPELFYEQYF
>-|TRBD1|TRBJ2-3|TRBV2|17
TGTGCCAGCAGCTGGCAGGGGGTTGGCTTTAGCACAGATACGCAGTATTTT
CASSWQGVGFSTDTQYF
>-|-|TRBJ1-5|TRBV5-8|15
TGTGCCAGCAGCTTGGGGACGGTTAGAAATCAGCCCCAGCATTTT
CASSLGTVRNQPQHF
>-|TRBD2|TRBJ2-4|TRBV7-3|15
TGTGCCAGCAGCTTAAGCGGACTAGCTACGGACATTCAGTACTTC
CASSLSGLATDIQYF
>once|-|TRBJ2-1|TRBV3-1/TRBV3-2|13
TGTGCCAGCAGCCCCTATAGGTACAATGAGCAGTTCTTC
CASSPYRYNEQFF
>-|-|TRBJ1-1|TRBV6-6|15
TGTGCCAGCAGTAACCAACAGGGAGGGCGCACTGAAGCTTTCTTT
CASSNQQGGRTEAFF
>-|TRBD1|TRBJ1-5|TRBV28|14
TGTGCCAGCAGGGCGGGACAGGGGGTTCAGCCCCAGCATTTT
CASRAGQGVQPQHF
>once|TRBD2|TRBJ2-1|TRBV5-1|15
TGCGCCAGCAGCTTGGGTAGCGGGGGGGCGAATGAGCAGTTCTTC
CASSLGSGGANEQFF
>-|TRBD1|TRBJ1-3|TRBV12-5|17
TGTGCTAGTGGTTTGGTACAAGACAGGGGGCAAGGAAACACCATATATTTT
CASGLVQDRGQGNTIYF
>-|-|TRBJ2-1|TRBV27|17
TGTGCCAGCAGTTTAACCCCCCCGGACAGTTCCTACAATGAGCAGTTCTTC
CASSLTPPDSSYNEQFF
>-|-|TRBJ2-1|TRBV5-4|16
TGTGCCAGCAGCTTGCCCCCTCGAGGTCGCTACAATGAGCAGTTCTTC
CASSLPPRGRYNEQFF
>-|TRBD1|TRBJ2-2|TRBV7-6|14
TGTGCCAGCAGCTTAAACAGGGGTTCCGGGGAGCTGTTTTTT
CASSLNRGSGELFF
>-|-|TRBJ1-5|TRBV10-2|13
TGCGCCAGCAGTGAGGTGGTCAATCAGCCCCAGCATTTT
CASSEVVNQPQHF
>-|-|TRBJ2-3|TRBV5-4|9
TGTGCCAGCAGCCCTGGTCAGTATTTT
CASSPGQYF
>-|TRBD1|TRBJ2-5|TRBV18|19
TGTGCCAGCTCACCAGAACCTATGACCGGGACAGGGGGCAAGAAGACCCAGTACTTC
CASSPEPMTGTGGKKTQYF
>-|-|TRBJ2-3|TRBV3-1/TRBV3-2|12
TGTGCCAGCAGCCAGAACACAGATACGCAGTATTTT
CASSQNTDTQYF
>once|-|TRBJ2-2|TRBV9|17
TGTGCCAGCAGCGTTGAGGGCTGGACAGAGAACACCGGGGAGCTGTTTTTT
CASSVEGWTENTGELFF
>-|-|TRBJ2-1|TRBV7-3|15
TGTGCCAGCAGCTTAATTGGGACTGGCTACAATGAGCAGTTCTTC
CASSLIGTGYNEQFF
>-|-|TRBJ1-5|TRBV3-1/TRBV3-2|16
TGTGCCAGCAGCCAAGATCCCCGGGGAGGGGTTCAGCCCCAGCATTTT
CASSQDPRGGVQPQHF
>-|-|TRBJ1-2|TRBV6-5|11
TGTGCCAGCACGGGCCCGGGGGGCTACACCTTC
CASTGPGGYTF
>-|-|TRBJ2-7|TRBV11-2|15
TGTGCCAGCAGCTTAGGGCCAGGCCTCTCCTACGAGCAGTACTTC
CASSLGPGLSYEQYF
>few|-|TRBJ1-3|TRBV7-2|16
TGTGCCAGCAGCTTAGTGGACGCCTCCTCTGGAAACACCATATATTTT
CASSLVDASSGNTIYF
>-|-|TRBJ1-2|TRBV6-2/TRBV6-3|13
TGTGCCAGCAGTTACTCGGACAACTATGGCTACACCTTC
CASSYSDNYGYTF
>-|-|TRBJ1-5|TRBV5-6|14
TGTGCCAGCAGCTTGGGCGGCAACTTATGGTCCCAGCATTTT
CASSLGGNLWSQHF
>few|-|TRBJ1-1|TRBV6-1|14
TGTGCCAGCAGTGAGACCCTTCTTAACACTGAAGCTTTCTTT
CASSETLLNTEAFF
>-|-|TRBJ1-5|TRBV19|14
TGTGCCAGTAGCGGGACGGCAAACAATCAGCCCCAGCATTTT
CASSGTANNQPQHF